This record concerns one T cell receptor beta chain sequence. This clone was found a few times. The antigen it binds to is not known. No base quality values were provided; no much bigger clone lies one nucleotide off. Eligible patients were adults with ileal or ileocolonic Crohn's disease who had an indication for ileocolonic resection. Before DNA extraction, whole ileal mucosal biopsies were kept frozen at -80 degrees C. Genomic DNA was extracted from frozen whole biopsies using a TRizol-based method and was quantified with a NanoDrop 2000 spectrophotometer. Roughly 0.55 micrograms of biopsy DNA per sample were submitted for commercial TCRB immunosequencing. A two-step, amplification bias-controlled multiplex PCR was used by Adaptive Biotechnology to amplify CDR3 regions from genomic DNA. Primers covering every V and J gene segment were used in the first PCR, while barcodes and Illumina adapters were added in the second PCR. CDR3 libraries were sequenced using an Illumina instrument. The published analysis was carried out like this. Analysis combined the vendor-provided pipelines with custom analysis of raw data in R/Bioconductor under R version 3.3.0. Clonality, ranging from 0 to 1, was calculated as the inverse of the normalised Shannon entropy of all productive clones. The repertoire share taken up by the top 100 clones defined high-frequency clones, and only clones that passed a 95% confidence test were kept. The Simpson index measured repertoire diversity, and the Morisita-Horn index measured overlap between samples. Not all clones reach the TCRdb copy of this immuneACCESS table, which keeps in-frame sequences only. Checked studies attribute under half of the gap to unresolved V genes and leave the rest unexplained. The V and J calls and the clone size are those of that table, but D and trimming were determined from the DNA. This sample has 3,000 to 4,000 clones in its table, and about four fifths of those were observed once. The ten biggest clones cover less than 7.5% of the sample.

This entry belongs to a study of T cell repertoires in ileal Crohn's disease (dated 2019 in TCRdb). At the level of the whole study: Median disease duration was about eight years, and approximately 34% of patients were identified as active smokers at the time of surgery. Surgery was performed for a complication in all patients, with stricturing disease in 61% and penetrating disease in approximately 40%. Roughly half of the patients were given postoperative therapy, with fewer than 12 receiving thiopurines and 15 to 20 receiving anti-TNF agents. The TCR repertoire was analysed in fewer than 65 patients with Crohn's disease drawn from a prospective multicentre cohort. The study was conducted in parallel with a multicentre cohort that was designed to identify predictors of early endoscopic recurrence following ileocolonic resection. Endoscopic postoperative recurrence was defined by a Rutgeerts score above i0. A total of about 150 mucosal samples from roughly 60 patients were sequenced, with samples obtained at several locations on the surgical specimen and at postoperative endoscopy.

Relative to germline, V is 0 bases shorter and J is 3 bases shorter, with 5 bases between their ends. Spanning cysteine to phenylalanine, the CDR3 consists of 14 amino acids. Only the CDR3 DNA is retained, 42 bases long and in frame from the first base. According to the germline V gene, CDR1 reads LGHNA and CDR2 reads YNFKEQ. What the authors observed across the whole study: Only a subgroup of patients, of unstated size, had their mucosal CD4 and CD8 T cells sorted and sequenced. Endoscopic recurrence was found to be associated with higher high-frequency clone percentages at surgery, and recurrence was observed in all patients with clonality above 26.8% (18/57). More high-frequency clones were carried by sorted CD8 T cells than by CD4 T cells, suggesting that mucosal expansions were mainly CD8. A significantly higher proportion of clonal expansions was observed in active smokers at surgery than in non-smokers (25.9% vs 17.9%, p=0.02).

The receptor was derived from an adult with Crohn's disease. Sequenced sample: ileal tissue. The chain is encoded by TRBV4-2 joined to TRBJ2-2; no confident D gene assignment can be made. The nucleotide sequence is given as TGTGCCAGCAGCCAAGACCAGTACACCGGGGAGCTGTTTTTT. Its translation is CASSQDQYTGELFF.